This entry lists 10 T cell receptor beta chains sequenced from one sample in a study of blood T cell repertoires in COVID-19. TCRdb's table, derived via immunoSEQ multiplex PCR, lists solely in-frame clones and lacks some. Among roughly 190,000 clones listed, approximately 90% were seen once. The sequenced material came from peripheral blood. The receptors derive from a man between 18 and 29 years old with active or convalescent COVID-19.

The chain links TRBV28 to TRBJ1-1, with TRBD1 identical over 7 bases. Germline values: CDR1 MDHEN, CDR2 SYDVKM. The junction had 1 base not matched to a gene; V was cut back by 5 bases and J by 4 bases. The CDR3 totals 12 residues. The CDR3 here is CASSTGATEAFF. CDR3 DNA: TGTGCCAGCAGTACAGGGGCCACTGAAGCTTTCTTT.

The V and J genes are TRBV6-2 or TRBV6-3 and TRBJ1-1; no clear D gene. The CDR3 contains 12 residues. Trimming shortened V by 4 bases and J by 11 bases, and 14 bases separated the two germline ends. Germline V gene sequence: CDR1 MNHEY, CDR2 SVGEGT. CDR3 in amino acids: CASSSLSVPAFF. CDR3 sequence (DNA): TGTGCCAGCAGTTCTCTCTCGGTTCCGGCTTTCTTT.

The rearrangement uses TRBV10-3 and TRBJ2-7, with 7 bases identical to TRBD2. This CDR3 has 15 residues. Trimming took 4 bases from V and 0 from J; bases not matched to a gene: 6. Germline lookup yields CDR1 ENHRY and CDR2 SYGVKD. CDR3 nucleotides: TGTGCCATCAGTGGTAAGCGGGGATCCTCCTACGAGCAGTACTTC. This sequence encodes CAISGKRGSSYEQYF.

V usage is TRBV7-8 and J usage is TRBJ1-3; a possible D gene is TRBD1 (5 bases). The CDR3 contains 17 residues. Trimming stripped 5 bases from V and 0 bases from J, with 17 bases between. Per germline, CDR1 SGHVS and CDR2 FQNEAQ. The CDR3 loop reads CASSPIRGTSSGNTIYF. The CDR3 DNA sequence: TGTGCCAGCAGCCCGATCCGCGGGACTTCCTCTGGAAACACCATATATTTT. The full variable domain, in which reference TRBV7-8 and TRBJ1-3 provide the parts outside the CDR3, is GAGVSQSPRYKVAKRGQDVALRCDPISGHVSLFWYQQALGQGPEFLTYFQNEAQLDKSGLPSDRFFAERPEGSVSTLKIQRTQQEDSAVYLCASSPIRGTSSGNTIYFGEGSWLTVV.

The J gene is TRBJ1-6, the V gene TRBV2, with TRBD1 matching 7 bases. This CDR3 region has 14 residues. The V segment lost 6 bases and the J segment 4 bases; nucleotides outside the gene matches: 3. Germline CDR1 and CDR2: SNHLY and FYNNEI. CDR3 nucleotides: TGTGCCAGCAGCGTACAGGGGTATAATTCACCCCTCCACTTT. It yields the protein CASSVQGYNSPLHF. Looking up the rest from reference TRBV2 and TRBJ1-6 gives the full variable domain: EPEVTQTPSHQVTQMGQEVILRCVPISNHLYFYWYRQILGQKVEFLVSFYNNEISEKSEIFDDQFSVERPDGSNFTLKIRSTKLEDSAMYFCASSVQGYNSPLHFGNGTRLTVT.

The V call is TRBV24-1, the J call TRBJ1-5; D possibly corresponds to TRBD1 (5 bases). Germline V gives CDR1 KGHDR, CDR2 SFDVKD. The CDR3 is made up of 21 amino acids. V was shortened by 0 bases and J by 4 bases, with 27 bases between the two germline ends. CDR3 protein: CATSDLEPRKGAFFLNQPQHF. The CDR3 DNA sequence: TGTGCCACCAGTGATTTGGAGCCGCGGAAAGGGGCCTTCTTTCTTAATCAGCCCCAGCATTTT.

The V and J genes are TRBV2 and TRBJ1-5; D call uncertain. In germline, CDR1 is SNHLY, CDR2 FYNNEI. This CDR3 is built from 13 residues. The V gene lost 5 bases and the J gene lost 0 bases, with 5 bases spanning the gap. In DNA form, the CDR3 reads TGTGCCAGCAGTCGAGATAGCAATCAGCCCCAGCATTTT. Protein sequence: CASSRDSNQPQHF.

The V and J genes are TRBV10-3 and TRBJ2-1; TRBD2 is a possible D gene (5 bases). In germline, CDR1 is ENHRY, CDR2 SYGVKD. V shed 3 bases and J shed 6 bases, with 12 bases lying between them. The CDR3 is 14 amino acids. Here the CDR3 reads CAISELVGLNEQFF. DNA of the CDR3: TGTGCCATCAGTGAACTAGTTGGTCTCAATGAGCAGTTCTTC.

The chain recombines TRBV20-1 with TRBJ2-2; D gene ambiguous. This CDR3 is built from 15 residues. The germline V gene has CDR1 DFQATT and CDR2 SNEGSKA (reference sequence). Trimming shortened V by 3 bases and J by 4 bases, and 15 bases separated the two germline ends. CDR3 in DNA: TGCAGTGCTAGTATGCCTACTGAACCCACCGGGGAGCTGTTTTTT. This sequence encodes CSASMPTEPTGELFF.

This clone was observed once. The rearrangement uses TRBV7-3 and TRBJ2-1; TRBD2 agrees at 12 bases. Trimming at V came to 5 bases and at J to 6 bases, leaving 5 bases not matched to a gene. The CDR3 has 15 amino acids. Germline-derived CDR1 and CDR2 are SGHTA and FQGTGA. The DNA of the CDR3 is TGTGCCAGCAGCCCCAGGACTAGCGGGACCAATGAGCAGTTCTTC. It translates to CASSPRTSGTNEQFF.